This TCR beta chain stems from a study of vaccination and CD4 T cells after COVID-19. The V and J ends lost 9 bases and 7 bases respectively, with 6 bases between them. This CDR3 comprises 9 residues. Germline assignment: CDR1 SEHNR and CDR2 FQNEAQ (reference sequence). Researchers used the Oncomine TCR Beta short-read assay to sequence DNA from cultured CD4+ T cells. TCRdb re-derived calls from the PCR reads in MiXCR, one entry per CDR3 protein. Found here are about 13,000 distinct CDR3 sequences, about 45% of them singletons; the top ten hold less than 15%. The sample's treatment: roughly 10-day PBMC culture with coronavirus spike peptide pools or control peptides (ViraFEST assay). Of note for this clonotype: What it recognizes is unknown.

Material for sequencing was CD4+ T cells from blood, cultured in vitro. The V and J genes are TRBV7-9 and TRBJ1-2; D is unclear. The receptor comes from a human donor who had recovered from COVID-19. The CDR3 here is CASDGGYTF. DNA for the CDR3: TGTGCCAGTGATGGTGGCTACACCTTC.